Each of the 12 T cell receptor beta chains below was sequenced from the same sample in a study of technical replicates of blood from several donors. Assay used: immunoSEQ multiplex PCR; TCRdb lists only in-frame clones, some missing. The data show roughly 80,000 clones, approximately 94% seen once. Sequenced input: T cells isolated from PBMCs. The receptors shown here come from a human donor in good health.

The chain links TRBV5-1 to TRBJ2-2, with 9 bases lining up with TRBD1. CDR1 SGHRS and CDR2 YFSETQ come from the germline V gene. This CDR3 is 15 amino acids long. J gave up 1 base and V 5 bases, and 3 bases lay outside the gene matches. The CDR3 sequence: CASRVDRGNTGELFF. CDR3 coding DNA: TGCGCCAGCAGGGTGGACAGGGGGAACACCGGGGAGCTGTTTTTT.

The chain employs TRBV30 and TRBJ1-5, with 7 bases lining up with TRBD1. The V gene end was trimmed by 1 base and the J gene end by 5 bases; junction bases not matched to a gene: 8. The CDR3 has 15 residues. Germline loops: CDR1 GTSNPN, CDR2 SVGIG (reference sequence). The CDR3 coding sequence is TGTGCCTGGAGTGAGGGGACAGCCTCTCATCAGCCCCAGCATTTT. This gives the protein CAWSEGTASHQPQHF. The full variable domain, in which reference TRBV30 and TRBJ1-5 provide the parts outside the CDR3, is SQTIHQWPATLVQPVGSPLSLECTVEGTSNPNLYWYRQAAGRGLQLLFYSVGIGQISSEVPQNLSASRPQDRQFILSSKKLLLSDSGFYLCAWSEGTASHQPQHFGDGTRLSIL.

The CDR3 bases are TGTGCCAGCAGCTTAGGGGCAGGGACAAACACTGAAGCTTTCTTT. Translation gives CASSLGAGTNTEAFF. The chain couples TRBV7-3 to TRBJ1-1, with a weak D call TRBD1 (6 bases). Germline V gene lookup returns CDR1 SGHTA and CDR2 FQGTGA. With 2 bases removed from V and 2 bases from J, the gap between germline ends came to 12 bases. The length of the CDR3 is 15 residues.

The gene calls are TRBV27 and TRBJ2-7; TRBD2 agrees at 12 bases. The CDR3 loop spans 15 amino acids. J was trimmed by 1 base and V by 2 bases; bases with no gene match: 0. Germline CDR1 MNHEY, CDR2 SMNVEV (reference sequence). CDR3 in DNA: TGTGCCAGCAGTTTAGGGACTAGCGGGTCCTACGAGCAGTACTTC. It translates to CASSLGTSGSYEQYF.

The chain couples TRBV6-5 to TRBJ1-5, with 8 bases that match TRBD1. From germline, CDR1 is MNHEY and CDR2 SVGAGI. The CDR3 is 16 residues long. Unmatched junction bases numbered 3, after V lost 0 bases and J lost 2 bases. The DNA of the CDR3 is TGTGCCAGCAGTTACTCTGGACAGGGTCGCAATCAGCCCCAGCATTTT. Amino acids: CASSYSGQGRNQPQHF.

The CDR3 sequence: CSLGSGDNYGYTF. As DNA, the CDR3 is TGCAGTCTAGGGAGTGGGGATAACTATGGCTACACCTTC. This chain links TRBV29-1 with TRBJ1-2; D unresolved. Germline V gene lookup returns CDR1 SQVTM and CDR2 ANQGSEA. The CDR3 has 13 residues.

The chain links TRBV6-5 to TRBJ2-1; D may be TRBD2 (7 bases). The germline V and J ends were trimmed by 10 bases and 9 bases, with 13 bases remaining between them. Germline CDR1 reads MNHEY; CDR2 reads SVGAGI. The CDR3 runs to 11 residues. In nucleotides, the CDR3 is TGTGCCATTAAAGGGGGGGCTGAGCAGTTCTTC. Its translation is CAIKGGAEQFF.

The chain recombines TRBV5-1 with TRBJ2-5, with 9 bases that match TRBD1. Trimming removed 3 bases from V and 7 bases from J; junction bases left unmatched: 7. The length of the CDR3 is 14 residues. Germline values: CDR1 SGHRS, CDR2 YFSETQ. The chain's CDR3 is CASSSGQGKGTQYF. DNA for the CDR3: TGCGCCAGCAGCTCGGGACAGGGAAAGGGGACCCAGTACTTC.

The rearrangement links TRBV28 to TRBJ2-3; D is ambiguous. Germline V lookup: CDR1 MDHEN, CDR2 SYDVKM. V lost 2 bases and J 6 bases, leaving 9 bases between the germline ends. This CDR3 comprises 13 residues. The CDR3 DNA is TGTGCCAGCAGTTTACGGGTTCAGGATACGCAGTATTTT. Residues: CASSLRVQDTQYF.

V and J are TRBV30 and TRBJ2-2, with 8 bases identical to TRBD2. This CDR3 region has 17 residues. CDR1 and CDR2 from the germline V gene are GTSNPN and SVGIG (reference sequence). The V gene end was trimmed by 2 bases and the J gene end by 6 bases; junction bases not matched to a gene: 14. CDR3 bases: TGTGCCTGGAGTAAACTAGCAGCGGGAGTTGCAGCCGGGGAGCTGTTTTTT. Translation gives CAWSKLAAGVAAGELFF.

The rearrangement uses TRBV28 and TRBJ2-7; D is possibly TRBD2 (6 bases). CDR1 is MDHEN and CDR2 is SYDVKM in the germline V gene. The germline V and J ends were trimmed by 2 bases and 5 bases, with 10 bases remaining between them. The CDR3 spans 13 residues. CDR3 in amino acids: CASSLGGFDEQYF. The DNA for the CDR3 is TGTGCCAGCAGTTTAGGGGGGTTCGACGAGCAGTACTTC.

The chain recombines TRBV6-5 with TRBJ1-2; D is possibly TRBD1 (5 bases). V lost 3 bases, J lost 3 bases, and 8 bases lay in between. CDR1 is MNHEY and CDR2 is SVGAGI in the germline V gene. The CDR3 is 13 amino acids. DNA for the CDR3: TGTGCCAGCAGTTATCAGGGATACTATGGCTACACCTTC. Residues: CASSYQGYYGYTF.